The clone carrying this T cell receptor (beta chain) showed up many times. No antigen is known for it. The data belong to a study of T cells in Graves' hyperthyroidism and ophthalmopathy. Looking at the study overall: Prior to any treatment, at the point of initial diagnosis, peripheral blood was collected.

This CDR3 is built from 14 residues. The germline V gene encodes CDR1 SGDLS and CDR2 YYNGEE. Trimming took off 0 bases at V and 8 bases at J, with 9 bases between the two ends. Regions amplified from RNA transcripts were the TCR beta CDR3 regions. HTBI primers drove first-round RT-PCR of the TCR CDR3. TCRdb used MiXCR to reprocess the multiplex PCR reads, holding one entry per CDR3 protein. This repertoire shows 300,000 to 400,000 distinct CDR3 sequences, about 14% found once; its top ten account for around 19%. Study results and caveats: Stable hyperthyroidism was separated from ophthalmopathy by a model based on 13 V-J features.

The sequenced sample was blood. This receptor was taken from a woman in her twenties or thirties with Graves' ophthalmopathy. The gene calls are TRBV9 and TRBJ1-6; D not resolved. The CDR3, as DNA: TGTGCCAGCAGCGTAGCGGGGAGGGATTCACCCCTCCACTTT. It yields the protein CASSVAGRDSPLHF.